Described below is a single T cell receptor beta chain sequence and its context. This sample stems from a study of blood T cell repertoires in COVID-19. The germline CDR1 and CDR2 sequences are SGHNT and YYREEE (reference sequence). The CDR3 is made up of 16 amino acids. Trimming took off 1 base at V and 5 bases at J, with 18 bases between the two ends. The assay was immunoSEQ multiplex PCR, and TCRdb's table has in-frame clones only and misses some. The data hold 250,000 to 350,000 clones, with roughly 85% observed a single time. The specimen sequenced was PBMCs or T cells enriched from blood (not recorded which). The chain joins TRBV5-4 to TRBJ2-5; D perhaps matches TRBD1 (6 bases). The sequence was collected from a woman aged 45 to 65 who had recovered from COVID-19. CDR3 loop: CASSLSAGAGSETQYF. CDR3 coding DNA: TGTGCCAGCAGCTTGTCGGCAGGGGCGGGCTCCGAGACCCAGTACTTC.